The rows below give T cell receptor beta chains drawn from one sample of a study of T cell responses to AZD1222 COVID-19 vaccine. Here immunoSEQ multiplex PCR was the method, and the copy in TCRdb shows in-frame clones only, minus some. This sample has around 210,000 clones; around 94% occur once, and the top ten carry approximately 1.7%. The sequences come from peripheral blood, collected 28 days after the second dose of the MenACWY control vaccine. These receptors were taken from an adult who received the MenACWY meningococcal vaccine as a control. CDR3s include the opening cysteine and the closing phenylalanine or tryptophan.

v_call | cdr3_aa
TRBV2 | CASSEKGALKPLHF
TRBV28 | CASSLDLAGSSYEQYF
TRBV4-1 | CASSQGRQANSPLHF
TRBV6-5 | CASSYSIGVYGYTF
TRBV15 | CATSTGTSGNNEQFF
TRBV19 | CASNDSGQKNIQYF
TRBV6-2/TRBV6-3 | CASSYPGTFLTHEQYF
TRBV28 | CASSLGTSGGPRNIQYF
TRBV7-9 | CASSLLLHPYEQYF
TRBV9 | CASRALSYNEQFF
TRBV28 | CASSRAGGNSPLHF
TRBV28 | CASSLPTGVGRNIQYF
TRBV30 | CAWASGTGGTDTQYF
TRBV30 | CAWSVGTSDYEQYF
TRBV7-9 | CASSYGGYEQFF
TRBV14 | CASSQERTDYEQYF
TRBV7-9 | CASSLGPGNQPQHF
TRBV9 | CASSAPRLAGETGELFF
TRBV2 | CASNSRADGTDTQYF